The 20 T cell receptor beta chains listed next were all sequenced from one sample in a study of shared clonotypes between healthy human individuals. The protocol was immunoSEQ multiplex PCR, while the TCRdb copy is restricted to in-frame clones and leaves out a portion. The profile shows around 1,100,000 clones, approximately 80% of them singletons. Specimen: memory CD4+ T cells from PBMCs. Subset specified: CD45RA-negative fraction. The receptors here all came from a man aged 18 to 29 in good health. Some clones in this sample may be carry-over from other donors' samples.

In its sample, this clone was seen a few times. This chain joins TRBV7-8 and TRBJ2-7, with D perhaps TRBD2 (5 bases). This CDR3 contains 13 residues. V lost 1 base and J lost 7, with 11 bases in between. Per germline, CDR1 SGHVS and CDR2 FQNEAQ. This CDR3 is CASSLEVRGEQYF. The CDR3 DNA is TGTGCCAGCAGCTTAGAAGTCCGGGGTGAGCAGTACTTC.

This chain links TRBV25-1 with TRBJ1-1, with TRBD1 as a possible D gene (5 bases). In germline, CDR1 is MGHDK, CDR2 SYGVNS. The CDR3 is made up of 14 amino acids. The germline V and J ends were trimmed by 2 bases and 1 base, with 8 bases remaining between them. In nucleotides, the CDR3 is TGTGCCAGCAGTGAACCAGGGAAGAACACTGAAGCTTTCTTT. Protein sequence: CASSEPGKNTEAFF. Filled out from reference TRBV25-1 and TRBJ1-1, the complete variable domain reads EADIYQTPRYLVIGTGKKITLECSQTMGHDKMYWYQQDPGMELHLIHYSYGVNSTEKGDLSSESTVSRIRTEHFPLTLESARPSHTSQYLCASSEPGKNTEAFFGQGTRLTVV.

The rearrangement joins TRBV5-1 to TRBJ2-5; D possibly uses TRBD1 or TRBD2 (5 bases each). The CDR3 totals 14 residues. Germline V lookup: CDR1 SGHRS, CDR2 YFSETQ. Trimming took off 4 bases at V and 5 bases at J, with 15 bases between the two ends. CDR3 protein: CASSTGGGRETQYF. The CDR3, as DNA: TGCGCCAGCAGCACAGGTGGGGGTCGTGAGACCCAGTACTTC.

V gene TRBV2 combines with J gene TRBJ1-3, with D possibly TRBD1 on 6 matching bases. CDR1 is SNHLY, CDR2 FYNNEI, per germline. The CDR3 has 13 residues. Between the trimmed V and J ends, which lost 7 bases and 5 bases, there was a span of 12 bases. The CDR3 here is CASNREQRNTIYF. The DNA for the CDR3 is TGTGCCAGCAACAGGGAACAACGAAACACCATATATTTT.

The CDR3 reads CASSQDWWEFETGELFF. Written as DNA, the CDR3 is TGCGCCAGCAGCCAAGACTGGTGGGAGTTTGAGACCGGGGAGCTGTTTTTT. V gene TRBV4-3 combines with J gene TRBJ2-2, with a weak D call TRBD2 (5 bases). Germline V gene lookup returns CDR1 LGHNA and CDR2 YSLEER. The CDR3 loop spans 17 amino acids. V gave up 0 bases and J gave up 5 bases, with 16 bases separating them.

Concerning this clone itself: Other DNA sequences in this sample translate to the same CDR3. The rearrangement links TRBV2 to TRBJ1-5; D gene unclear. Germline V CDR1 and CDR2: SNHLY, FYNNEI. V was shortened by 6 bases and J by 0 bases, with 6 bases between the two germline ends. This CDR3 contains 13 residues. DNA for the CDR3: TGTGCCAGCAGCCGCGATAGCAATCAGCCCCAGCATTTT. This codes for CASSRDSNQPQHF. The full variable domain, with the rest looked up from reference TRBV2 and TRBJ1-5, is EPEVTQTPSHQVTQMGQEVILRCVPISNHLYFYWYRQILGQKVEFLVSFYNNEISEKSEIFDDQFSVERPDGSNFTLKIRSTKLEDSAMYFCASSRDSNQPQHFGDGTRLSIL.

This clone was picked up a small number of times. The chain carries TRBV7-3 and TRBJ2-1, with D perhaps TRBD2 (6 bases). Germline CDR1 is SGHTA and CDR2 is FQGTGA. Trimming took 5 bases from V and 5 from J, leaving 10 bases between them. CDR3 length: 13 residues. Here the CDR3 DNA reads TGTGCCAGCAGCGCGGGACTTCACAATGAGCAGTTCTTC. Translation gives CASSAGLHNEQFF.

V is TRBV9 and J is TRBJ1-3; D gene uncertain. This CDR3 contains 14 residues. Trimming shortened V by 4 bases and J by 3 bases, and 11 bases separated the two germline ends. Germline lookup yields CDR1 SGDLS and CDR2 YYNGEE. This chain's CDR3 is CASSPRVGGNTIYF. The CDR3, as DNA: TGTGCCAGCAGCCCCAGAGTAGGTGGAAACACCATATATTTT.

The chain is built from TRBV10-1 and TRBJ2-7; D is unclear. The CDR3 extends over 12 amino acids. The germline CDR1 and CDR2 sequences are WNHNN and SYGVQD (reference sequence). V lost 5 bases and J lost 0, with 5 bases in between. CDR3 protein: CASSRYSYEQYF. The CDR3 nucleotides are TGCGCCAGCAGTCGGTACTCCTACGAGCAGTACTTC.

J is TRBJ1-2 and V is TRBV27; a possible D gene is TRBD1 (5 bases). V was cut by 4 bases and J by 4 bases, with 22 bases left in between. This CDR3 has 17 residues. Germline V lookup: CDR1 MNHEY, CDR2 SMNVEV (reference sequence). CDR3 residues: CASSSLWALRVGYGYTF. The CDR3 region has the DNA TGTGCCAGCAGTTCCCTCTGGGCCCTCAGGGTGGGCTATGGCTACACCTTC.

The CDR3 region is CASRSLRGNSYNEQFF. In nucleotides, the CDR3 is TGTGCCAGCAGGAGCCTCAGGGGAAACTCCTACAATGAGCAGTTCTTC. The chain has TRBV11-2 and TRBJ2-1, with D possibly being TRBD1 (6 bases). This CDR3 region has 16 residues. Trimming took 6 bases from V and 0 from J, leaving 15 bases between them. In germline, CDR1 is SGHAT, CDR2 FQNNGV. Complete variable domain (other parts from reference TRBV11-2 and TRBJ2-1): EAGVAQSPRYKIIEKRQSVAFWCNPISGHATLYWYQQILGQGPKLLIQFQNNGVVDDSQLPKDRFSAERLKGVDSTLKIQPAKLEDSAVYLCASRSLRGNSYNEQFFGPGTRLTVL.

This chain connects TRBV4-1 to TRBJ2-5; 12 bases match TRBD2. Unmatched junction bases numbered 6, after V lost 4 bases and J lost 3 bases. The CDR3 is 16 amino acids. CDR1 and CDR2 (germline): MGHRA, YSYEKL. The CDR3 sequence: CASSPGLAGGKETQYF. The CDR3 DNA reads TGCGCCAGCAGCCCCGGTCTAGCGGGAGGGAAAGAGACCCAGTACTTC.

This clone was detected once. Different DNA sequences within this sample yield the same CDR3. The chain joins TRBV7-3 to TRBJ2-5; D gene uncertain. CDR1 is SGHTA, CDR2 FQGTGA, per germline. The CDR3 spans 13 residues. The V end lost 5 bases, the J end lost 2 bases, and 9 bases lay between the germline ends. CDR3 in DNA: TGTGCCAGCAGCCCCCGACCACAAGAGACCCAGTACTTC. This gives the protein CASSPRPQETQYF. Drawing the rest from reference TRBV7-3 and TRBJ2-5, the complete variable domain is GAGVSQTPSNKVTEKGKYVELRCDPISGHTALYWYRQSLGQGPEFLIYFQGTGAADDSGLPNDRFFAVRPEGSVSTLKIQRTERGDSAVYLCASSPRPQETQYFGPGTRLLVL.

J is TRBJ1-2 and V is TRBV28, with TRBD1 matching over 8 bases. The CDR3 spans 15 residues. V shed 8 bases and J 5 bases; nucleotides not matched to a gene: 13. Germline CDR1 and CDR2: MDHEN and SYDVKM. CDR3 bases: TGTGCCAGCGCCATCTACCAGACAGGGGAATATGGCTACACCTTC. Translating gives CASAIYQTGEYGYTF.

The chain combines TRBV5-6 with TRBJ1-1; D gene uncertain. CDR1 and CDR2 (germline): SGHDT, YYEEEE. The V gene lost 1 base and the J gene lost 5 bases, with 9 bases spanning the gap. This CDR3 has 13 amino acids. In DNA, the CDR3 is TGTGCCAGCAGCTTGAGATTGGTTACTGAAGCTTTCTTT. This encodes CASSLRLVTEAFF.

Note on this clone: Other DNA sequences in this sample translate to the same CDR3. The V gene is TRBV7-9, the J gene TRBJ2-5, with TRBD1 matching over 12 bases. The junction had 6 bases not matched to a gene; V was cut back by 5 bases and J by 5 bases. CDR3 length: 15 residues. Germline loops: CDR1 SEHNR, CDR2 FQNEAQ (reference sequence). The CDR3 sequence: CASSLGQGAGETQYF. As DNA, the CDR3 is TGTGCCAGCAGCCTGGGACAGGGGGCTGGGGAGACCCAGTACTTC.

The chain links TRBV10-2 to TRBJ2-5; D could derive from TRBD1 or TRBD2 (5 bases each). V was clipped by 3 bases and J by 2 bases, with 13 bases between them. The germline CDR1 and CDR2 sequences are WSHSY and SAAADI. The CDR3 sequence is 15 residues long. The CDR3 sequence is CASSDEGWGQETQYF. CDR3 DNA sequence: TGCGCCAGCAGTGATGAGGGGTGGGGGCAAGAGACCCAGTACTTC.

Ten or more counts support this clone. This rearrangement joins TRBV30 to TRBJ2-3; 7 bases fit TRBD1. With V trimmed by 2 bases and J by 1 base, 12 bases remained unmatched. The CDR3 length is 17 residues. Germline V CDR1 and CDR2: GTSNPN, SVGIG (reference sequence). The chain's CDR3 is CAWSLFRTGTRTDTQYF. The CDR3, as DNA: TGTGCCTGGAGTCTATTTCGGACAGGTACCCGCACAGATACGCAGTATTTT. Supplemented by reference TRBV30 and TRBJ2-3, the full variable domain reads SQTIHQWPATLVQPVGSPLSLECTVEGTSNPNLYWYRQAAGRGLQLLFYSVGIGQISSEVPQNLSASRPQDRQFILSSKKLLLSDSGFYLCAWSLFRTGTRTDTQYFGPGTRLTVL.

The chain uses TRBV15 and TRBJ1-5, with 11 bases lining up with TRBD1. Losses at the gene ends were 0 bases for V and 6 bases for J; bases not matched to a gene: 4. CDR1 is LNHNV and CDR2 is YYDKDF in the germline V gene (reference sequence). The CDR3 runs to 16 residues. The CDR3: CATSRDRTGGGQPQHF. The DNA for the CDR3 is TGTGCCACCAGCAGAGATCGGACAGGGGGCGGTCAGCCCCAGCATTTT. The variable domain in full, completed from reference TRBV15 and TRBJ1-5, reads DAMVIQNPRYQVTQFGKPVTLSCSQTLNHNVMYWYQQKSSQAPKLLFHYYDKDFNNEADTPDNFQSRRPNTSFCFLDIRSPGLGDTAMYLCATSRDRTGGGQPQHFGDGTRLSIL.

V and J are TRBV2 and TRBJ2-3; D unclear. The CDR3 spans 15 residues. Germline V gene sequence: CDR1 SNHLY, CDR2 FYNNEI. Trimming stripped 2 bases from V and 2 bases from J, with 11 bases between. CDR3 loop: CASSEQDRATDTQYF. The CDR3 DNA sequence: TGTGCCAGCAGTGAACAGGACCGGGCCACAGATACGCAGTATTTT. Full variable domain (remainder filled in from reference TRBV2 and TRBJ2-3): EPEVTQTPSHQVTQMGQEVILRCVPISNHLYFYWYRQILGQKVEFLVSFYNNEISEKSEIFDDQFSVERPDGSNFTLKIRSTKLEDSAMYFCASSEQDRATDTQYFGPGTRLTVL.